The rows below give T cell receptor beta chains drawn from one sample of a study of cytomegalovirus exposure and HLA in healthy donors. Measured with immunoSEQ multiplex PCR; TCRdb has only the in-frame clones, and not every one. Of 65,000 to 85,000 clones listed, over 70% are singletons. What was sequenced was PBMCs. The origin of the receptors is a middle-aged woman in good health and CMV-seropositive. Each CDR3 is given with its conserved first and last residue. The D gene is left open where the match is weak. Clone size is given for some rows only: seen once, a few or many times, or a class if the clone is expanded.

cdr3_aa: CGVLGNTIYF
cdr3_nt: TGCGGAGTCCTAGGAAACACCATATATTTT
j_call: TRBJ1-3
v_call: TRBV23-1
d_call: .
clone_size: .

cdr3_aa: CASSFSGGDSNQPQHF
cdr3_nt: TGTGCCAGCAGCTTTAGCGGGGGGGATAGCAATCAGCCCCAGCATTTT
j_call: TRBJ1-5
v_call: TRBV5-5
d_call: .
clone_size: .

cdr3_aa: CATSRTTGGSQPQHF
cdr3_nt: TGTGCCACCAGCAGAACGACAGGGGGCAGCCAGCCCCAGCATTTT
j_call: TRBJ1-5
v_call: TRBV15
d_call: TRBD1
clone_size: .

cdr3_aa: CAWSVRLDRVLQNYGYTF
cdr3_nt: TGTGCCTGGAGTGTACGCTTGGACAGGGTACTACAAAACTATGGCTACACCTTC
j_call: TRBJ1-2
v_call: TRBV30
d_call: TRBD1
clone_size: .

cdr3_aa: CASKPIGNWGGYTF
cdr3_nt: TGTGCCAGCAAGCCCATCGGGAATTGGGGTGGCTACACCTTC
j_call: TRBJ1-2
v_call: TRBV9
d_call: .
clone_size: .

cdr3_aa: CASSLWGGQETQYF
cdr3_nt: TGTGCCAGCAGTCTATGGGGGGGCCAAGAGACCCAGTACTTC
j_call: TRBJ2-5
v_call: TRBV27
d_call: TRBD2
clone_size: .

cdr3_aa: CAWRDRTGEAFF
cdr3_nt: TGTGCCTGGAGGGACCGGACAGGGGAAGCTTTCTTT
j_call: TRBJ1-1
v_call: TRBV30
d_call: TRBD1
clone_size: .

cdr3_aa: CASSLTPPRNNQPQHF
cdr3_nt: TGTGCCAGCAGCTTGACCCCCCCGAGGAACAATCAGCCCCAGCATTTT
j_call: TRBJ1-5
v_call: TRBV6-6
d_call: .
clone_size: .

cdr3_aa: CASSLRVYTEAFF
cdr3_nt: TGTGCCAGCAGCTTGAGGGTCTATACTGAAGCTTTCTTT
j_call: TRBJ1-1
v_call: TRBV11-3
d_call: .
clone_size: .

cdr3_aa: CASSQQGQGVYEQYF
cdr3_nt: TGTGCCAGCAGCCAACAGGGACAGGGGGTCTACGAGCAGTACTTC
j_call: TRBJ2-7
v_call: TRBV6-6
d_call: TRBD1
clone_size: .

cdr3_aa: CASSLLADNEQFF
cdr3_nt: TGCGCCAGCAGCTTGTTGGCGGACAATGAGCAGTTCTTC
j_call: TRBJ2-1
v_call: TRBV5-1
d_call: .
clone_size: .

cdr3_aa: CASSPTGEANSPLHF
cdr3_nt: TGTGCCAGCAGTCCGACAGGGGAGGCAAATTCACCCCTCCACTTT
j_call: TRBJ1-6
v_call: TRBV27
d_call: TRBD1
clone_size: .

cdr3_aa: CASSYSTRTGQEAFF
cdr3_nt: TGTGCCAGCAGTTACTCGACCCGGACAGGCCAAGAAGCTTTCTTT
j_call: TRBJ1-1
v_call: TRBV6-6
d_call: TRBD1
clone_size: .

cdr3_aa: CATSRGSGGSSYEQYF
cdr3_nt: TGTGCCACCAGCAGAGGATCGGGGGGGAGCTCCTACGAGCAGTACTTC
j_call: TRBJ2-7
v_call: TRBV15
d_call: TRBD2
clone_size: few

cdr3_aa: CATSPGTGLYEQYF
cdr3_nt: TGTGCCACCAGCCCCGGGACAGGCCTGTACGAGCAGTACTTC
j_call: TRBJ2-7
v_call: TRBV15
d_call: TRBD1
clone_size: .

cdr3_aa: CASSQGQTGWDEQYF
cdr3_nt: TGTGCCAGCAGCCAAGGACAGACAGGTTGGGACGAGCAGTACTTC
j_call: TRBJ2-7
v_call: TRBV14
d_call: .
clone_size: .